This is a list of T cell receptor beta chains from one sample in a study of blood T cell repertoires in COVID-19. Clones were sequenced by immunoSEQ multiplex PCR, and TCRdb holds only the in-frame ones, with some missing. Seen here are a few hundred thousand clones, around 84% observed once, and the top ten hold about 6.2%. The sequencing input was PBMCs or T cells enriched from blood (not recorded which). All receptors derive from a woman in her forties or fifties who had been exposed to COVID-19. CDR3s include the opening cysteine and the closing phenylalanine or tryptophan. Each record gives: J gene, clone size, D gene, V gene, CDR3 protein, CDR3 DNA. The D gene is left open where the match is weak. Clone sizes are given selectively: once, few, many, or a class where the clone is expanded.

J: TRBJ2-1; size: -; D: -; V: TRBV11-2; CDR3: CASSLSGAGSTSNEQFF; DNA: TGTGCCAGCAGCTTATCTGGGGCGGGGAGCACCTCCAATGAGCAGTTCTTC
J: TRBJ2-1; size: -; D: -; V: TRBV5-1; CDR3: CASSLEGGGRYNEQFF; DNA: TGCGCCAGCAGCTTGGAAGGCGGGGGCCGTTACAATGAGCAGTTCTTC
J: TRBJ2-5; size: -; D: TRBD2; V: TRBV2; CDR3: CASSRLADRQETQYF; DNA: TGTGCCAGCTCTCGACTAGCGGACCGCCAAGAGACCCAGTACTTC
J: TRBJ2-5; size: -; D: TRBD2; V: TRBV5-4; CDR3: CASSLAGGKETQYF; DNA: TGTGCCAGCAGCTTGGCCGGGGGGAAAGAGACCCAGTACTTC
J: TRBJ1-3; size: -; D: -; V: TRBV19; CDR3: CASRHASGVTIYF; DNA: TGTGCCAGTAGGCACGCTTCGGGAGTCACCATATATTTT
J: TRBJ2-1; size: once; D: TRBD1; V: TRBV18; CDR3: CASSLYPGTGVNEQFF; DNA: TGTGCCAGCTCACTCTACCCGGGTACAGGGGTAAATGAGCAGTTCTTC
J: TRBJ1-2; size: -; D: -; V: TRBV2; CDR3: CASMGGARGYTF; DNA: TGTGCCAGCATGGGGGGGGCGCGAGGCTACACCTTC
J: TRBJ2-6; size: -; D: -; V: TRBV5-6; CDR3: CASSLRGGTSGANVLTF; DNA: TGTGCCAGCAGCTTGAGGGGCGGGACCTCTGGGGCCAACGTCCTGACTTTC
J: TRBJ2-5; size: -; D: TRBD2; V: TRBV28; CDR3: CASGLAGGVETQYF; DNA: TGTGCCAGCGGGCTAGCGGGGGGGGTGGAGACCCAGTACTTC
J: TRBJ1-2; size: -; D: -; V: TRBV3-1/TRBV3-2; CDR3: CASSQEAGVFNRPLYGYTF; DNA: TGTGCCAGCAGCCAAGAAGCGGGAGTCTTCAACCGGCCCCTCTATGGCTACACCTTC
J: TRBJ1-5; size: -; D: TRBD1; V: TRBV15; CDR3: CATSRVGQGNQPQHF; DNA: TGTGCCACCAGCAGGGTCGGACAGGGCAATCAGCCCCAGCATTTT
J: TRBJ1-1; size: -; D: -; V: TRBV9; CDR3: CASSALGQMNTEAFF; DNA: TGTGCCAGCAGCGCCTTAGGACAGATGAACACTGAAGCTTTCTTT
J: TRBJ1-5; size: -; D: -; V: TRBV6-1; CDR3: CASSASPGAGDNQPQHF; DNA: TGTGCCAGCAGTGCCAGTCCAGGGGCAGGGGACAATCAGCCCCAGCATTTT
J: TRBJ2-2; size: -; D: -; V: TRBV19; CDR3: CASSPPPNTGELFF; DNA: TGTGCCAGTAGTCCTCCCCCGAACACCGGGGAGCTGTTTTTT
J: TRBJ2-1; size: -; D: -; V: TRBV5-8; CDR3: CASSHDSLSSYNEQFF; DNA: TGTGCCAGCAGTCATGACTCCCTCAGCTCCTACAATGAGCAGTTCTTC
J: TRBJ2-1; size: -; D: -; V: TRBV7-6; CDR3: CASSLGGRSIYNEQFF; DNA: TGTGCCAGCAGCTTAGGAGGCCGTAGTATCTACAATGAGCAGTTCTTC
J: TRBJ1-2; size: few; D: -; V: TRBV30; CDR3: CAWSFSGYGYTF; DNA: TGTGCCTGGAGCTTTTCGGGCTATGGCTACACCTTC
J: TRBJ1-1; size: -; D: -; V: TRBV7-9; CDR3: CASSLALGLGTEAFF; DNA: TGTGCCAGCAGCTTAGCGTTGGGACTTGGGACTGAAGCTTTCTTT
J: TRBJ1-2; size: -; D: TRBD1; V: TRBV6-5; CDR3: CASSSQGRGAYGYTF; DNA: TGTGCCAGCAGTTCCCAGGGCAGGGGGGCTTATGGCTACACCTTC
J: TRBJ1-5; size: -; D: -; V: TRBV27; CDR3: CASSLSGGYLPQHF; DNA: TGTGCCAGCAGTTTATCAGGGGGTTATCTGCCCCAGCATTTT